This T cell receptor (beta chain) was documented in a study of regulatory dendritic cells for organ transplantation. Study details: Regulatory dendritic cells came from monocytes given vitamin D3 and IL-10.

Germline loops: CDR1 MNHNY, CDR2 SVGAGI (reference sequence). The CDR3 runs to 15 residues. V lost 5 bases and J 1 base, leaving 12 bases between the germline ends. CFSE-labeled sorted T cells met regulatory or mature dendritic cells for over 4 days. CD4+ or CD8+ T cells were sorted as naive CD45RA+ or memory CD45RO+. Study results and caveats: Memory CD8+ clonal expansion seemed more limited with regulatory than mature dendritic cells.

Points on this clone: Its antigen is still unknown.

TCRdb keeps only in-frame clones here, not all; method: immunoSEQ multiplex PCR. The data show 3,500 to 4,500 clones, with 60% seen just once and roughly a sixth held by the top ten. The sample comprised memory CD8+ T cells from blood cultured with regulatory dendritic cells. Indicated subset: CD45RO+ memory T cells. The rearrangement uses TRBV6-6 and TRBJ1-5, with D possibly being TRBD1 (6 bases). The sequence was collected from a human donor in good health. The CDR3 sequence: CASSPTQGSNQPQHF. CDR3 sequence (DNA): TGTGCCAGCAGTCCGACCCAGGGGAGCAATCAGCCCCAGCATTTT.